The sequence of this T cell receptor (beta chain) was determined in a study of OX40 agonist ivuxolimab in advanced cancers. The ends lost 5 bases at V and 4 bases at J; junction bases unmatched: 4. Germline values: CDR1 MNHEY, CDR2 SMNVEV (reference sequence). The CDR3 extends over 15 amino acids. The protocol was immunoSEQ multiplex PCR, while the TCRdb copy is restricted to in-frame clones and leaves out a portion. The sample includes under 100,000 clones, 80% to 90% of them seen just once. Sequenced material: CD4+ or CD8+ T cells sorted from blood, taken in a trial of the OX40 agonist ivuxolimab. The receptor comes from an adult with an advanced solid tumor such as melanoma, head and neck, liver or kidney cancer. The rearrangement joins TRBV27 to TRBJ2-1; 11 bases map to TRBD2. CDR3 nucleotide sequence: TGTGCCAGCAGTACTAGCGGGAGCTTATACAATGAGCAGTTCTTC. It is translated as CASSTSGSLYNEQFF.